These 32 T cell receptor beta chains came from one sample sequenced in a study of T-cell reconstitution after alpha-beta-depleted transplantation in children (dated by TCRdb to about 2016). The treatment or condition label corresponds to: allogeneic hematopoietic cell transplantation with graft depleted of TCRalphabeta T cells and CD19 B cells. Libraries were constructed by PCR. Instrument used: Illumina HiSeq 2500. TCR libraries were prepared with molecular barcoding, using unique molecular identifiers to normalize TCRbeta repertoire quantification. The public reads were reanalyzed by TCRdb: fastp trimming at Q25, MiXCR alignment, in-frame beta chains only. Duplicate CDR3 protein sequences are folded into a single record with the most common DNA and genes. The sample yields hundreds of thousands of distinct CDR3 sequences; roughly a quarter were counted once. Of the sample, 4% to 5.5% is held by the ten largest clones.

Sequenced material: PBMCs, mostly from graft donor cells, taken 360 days after TCRalphabeta/CD19-depleted stem cell transplant. These TCRs come from a female patient between 2 and 15 years old who had a stem cell transplant for congenital amegakaryocytic thrombocytopenia, so the T cells may come from the graft donor.

This clonotype was seen repeatedly, ten times or more. The CDR3 is CASSLVVNTEAFF. CDR3 bases: TGCGCCAGCAGCTTGGTTGTGAACACTGAAGCTTTCTTT. The chain joins TRBV5-1 to TRBJ1-1; D not certain. CDR1 and CDR2 (germline): SGHRS, YFSETQ. This CDR3 is built from 13 residues. V gave up 0 bases and J gave up 0 bases, with 3 bases separating them.

The rearrangement joins TRBV4-2 to TRBJ2-7, with 7 bases that match TRBD1. CDR1 and CDR2 from the germline V gene are LGHNA and YNFKEQ. The CDR3 sequence is 15 residues long. The trim removed 4 bases at V and 4 bases at J, leaving 10 bases unmatched. The CDR3 nucleotides are TGTGCCAGCAGCCCCCGCACAGGGGCCCAATACGAGCAGTACTTC. As protein: CASSPRTGAQYEQYF.

This clonotype occurred a few times. J is TRBJ2-2 and V is TRBV5-1, with D possibly being TRBD2 (6 bases). Germline values: CDR1 SGHRS, CDR2 YFSETQ. Trimming left V 2 bases short and J 4 bases short, with 18 bases between. This CDR3 region has 17 residues. The CDR3 DNA follows: TGCGCCAGCAGCTTTCGAGCGGGCTCCCTCGGCACCGGGGAGCTGTTTTTT. Translation: CASSFRAGSLGTGELFF.

This clonotype was observed a handful of times. The V call is TRBV10-3, the J call TRBJ2-7, with D tentatively TRBD1 (5 bases). The CDR3 totals 13 residues. The germline V gene has CDR1 ENHRY and CDR2 SYGVKD. Deletions cut 3 bases from V and 0 bases from J, with 6 bases between. The CDR3 sequence is CAISDQGSYEQYF. In DNA form, the CDR3 reads TGTGCCATCAGTGACCAGGGCTCCTACGAGCAGTACTTC.

This rearrangement joins TRBV11-2 to TRBJ1-1; the match to TRBD1 covers 9 bases. Trimming removed 1 base from V and 9 bases from J; junction bases left unmatched: 3. CDR3 length: 13 residues. Germline CDR1 reads SGHAT; CDR2 reads FQNNGV. The CDR3 protein is CASSLGGTGKAFF. In DNA form, the CDR3 reads TGTGCCAGCAGCTTAGGAGGGACAGGGAAAGCTTTCTTT.

The chain combines TRBV7-9 with TRBJ2-3, with 7 bases aligning to TRBD2. This CDR3 is 15 amino acids long. Trimming at V came to 6 bases and at J to 6 bases, leaving 12 bases not matched to a gene. Germline V gene data show CDR1 as SEHNR and CDR2 as FQNEAQ (reference sequence). In DNA, the CDR3 is TGTGCCAGCAGAGAGCGGGGTGGTGTGGCGGATACGCAGTATTTT. Translated, it gives CASRERGGVADTQYF.

This clonotype was counted only a few times. The genes are TRBV5-4 and TRBJ2-2; 8 bases fit TRBD1. The V gene end was trimmed by 2 bases and the J gene end by 2 bases; junction bases not matched to a gene: 5. The CDR3 is 16 amino acids. Germline lookup yields CDR1 SGHNT and CDR2 YYREEE (reference sequence). CDR3 DNA: TGTGCCAGCAGCTTCTACAGGGGGTCTAACACCGGGGAGCTGTTTTTT. It yields the protein CASSFYRGSNTGELFF.

The chain joins TRBV20-1 to TRBJ1-5, with D unresolved. V dropped 3 bases and J dropped 1 base, with 10 bases sitting between them. The CDR3 runs to 14 residues. CDR1 DFQATT and CDR2 SNEGSKA come from the germline V gene (reference sequence). The CDR3 reads CSARHYGSNQPQHF. DNA for the CDR3: TGCAGTGCTAGGCACTACGGGAGCAATCAGCCCCAGCATTTT.

CDR3 DNA: TGCAGTGCTAACAGGGGCCCCGGGAATGAAAAACTGTTTTTT. Translating it yields CSANRGPGNEKLFF. The chain recombines TRBV20-1 with TRBJ1-4, with 7 bases lining up with TRBD1. Per the germline V gene, CDR1 is DFQATT and CDR2 is SNEGSKA (reference sequence). Trimming cost V 4 bases and J 5 bases; bases outside gene matches: 7. The CDR3 is made up of 14 amino acids.

This chain joins TRBV28 and TRBJ2-1; 7 bases are shared with TRBD1. The length of the CDR3 is 15 residues. Trimming cost V 5 bases and J 12 bases; bases outside gene matches: 16. CDR1 is MDHEN, CDR2 SYDVKM, per germline. The CDR3 DNA sequence: TGTGCCAGCAGTCCGTGGGACAGCCGCCCCCTCGGGCAGTTCTTC. Encoded protein: CASSPWDSRPLGQFF.

Turning to this clonotype: Since a much larger clone is just one base distant, this may be a read error. The rearrangement links TRBV4-2 to TRBJ2-1; D perhaps matches TRBD2 (6 bases). Trimming removed 4 bases at V and 8 bases at J, with 12 bases between. There are 13 residues in the CDR3. Germline CDR1 is LGHNA and CDR2 is YNFKEQ. Here the CDR3 DNA reads TGTGCCAGCAGCCCTTTGGGAGGCTATGAGCAGTTCTTC. Encoded protein: CASSPLGGYEQFF.

The gene calls are TRBV18 and TRBJ1-1, with TRBD1 as a possible D gene (5 bases). The length of the CDR3 is 14 residues. Germline V CDR1 and CDR2: KGHSH, LQKENI. V was clipped by 3 bases and J by 0 bases, with 8 bases between them. The CDR3 region has the DNA TGTGCCAGCTCACCGACAGACATGAACACTGAAGCTTTCTTT. Translation: CASSPTDMNTEAFF. The full variable domain, its missing parts supplied by reference TRBV18 and TRBJ1-1, is NAGVMQNPRHLVRRRGQEARLRCSPMKGHSHVYWYRQLPEEGLKFMVYLQKENIIDESGMPKERFSAEFPKEGPSILRIQQVVRGDSAAYFCASSPTDMNTEAFFGQGTRLTVV.

The sample holds a few counts of this clonotype. The rearrangement links TRBV28 to TRBJ2-1; D remains unclear. The CDR3 is made up of 12 amino acids. CDR1 and CDR2 (germline): MDHEN, SYDVKM. V lost 2 bases, J lost 15 bases, and 14 bases lay in between. The CDR3 DNA reads as TGTGCCAGCAGTTTACCTGACCCACCGAGGTTCTTC. It specifies CASSLPDPPRFF.

There are many counts of this clonotype. The chain carries TRBV4-1 and TRBJ1-1; tentative D call: TRBD1 (6 bases). V was cut by 3 bases and J by 4 bases, with 12 bases left in between. This CDR3 comprises 14 residues. Germline V CDR1 and CDR2: MGHRA, YSYEKL. The CDR3 region has the DNA TGCGCCAGCAGCCATATATTCAGGGGCACTGAAGCTTTCTTT. It specifies CASSHIFRGTEAFF.

CDR3 loop: CATTPGNRRETQYF. The CDR3 DNA follows: TGTGCCACCACTCCAGGGAACAGGAGGGAGACCCAGTACTTC. The V call is TRBV15, the J call TRBJ2-5; D may match TRBD1 or TRBD2 (5 bases each). Germline V gene sequence: CDR1 LNHNV, CDR2 YYDKDF (reference sequence). This CDR3 comprises 14 residues. V lost 7 bases and J 5 bases, leaving 17 bases between the germline ends.

The chain has TRBV2 and TRBJ1-4; 7 bases match TRBD1. This CDR3 contains 15 residues. CDR1 and CDR2 from the germline V gene are SNHLY and FYNNEI. V lost 5 bases and J lost 2; bases outside the gene matches: 5. The chain's CDR3 is CASSRDRATNEKLFF. In DNA form, the CDR3 reads TGTGCCAGCAGTCGCGACAGGGCGACTAATGAAAAACTGTTTTTT.

V gene TRBV2 combines with J gene TRBJ2-7; 11 nucleotides line up with TRBD2. The ends lost 10 bases at V and 4 bases at J; junction bases unmatched: 3. This CDR3 has 12 amino acids. Germline V CDR1 and CDR2: SNHLY, FYNNEI. CDR3 coding DNA: TGTGCCACCCGGACTAGCGGGTACGAGCAGTACTTC. Protein: CATRTSGYEQYF.

This clonotype was seen only a few times. This rearrangement joins TRBV20-1 to TRBJ2-3; unclear D gene. This CDR3 has 13 residues. Trimming stripped 1 base from V and 3 bases from J, with 8 bases between. Germline values: CDR1 DFQATT, CDR2 SNEGSKA (reference sequence). The CDR3 sequence is CSARVLRTDTQYF. Here the CDR3 DNA reads TGCAGTGCTAGAGTATTGAGGACAGATACGCAGTATTTT.

This clonotype was detected only a few times. The rearrangement uses TRBV5-1 and TRBJ2-3; the match to TRBD2 covers 9 bases. The V gene end was trimmed by 6 bases and the J gene end by 5 bases; junction bases not matched to a gene: 10. The length of the CDR3 is 15 residues. Per germline, CDR1 SGHRS and CDR2 YFSETQ. CDR3 coding DNA: TGCGCCAGCACCTCTGGGCGGGGGGGCCGAGATACGCAGTATTTT. It is translated as CASTSGRGGRDTQYF.

The rearrangement links TRBV10-3 to TRBJ2-7; D is ambiguous. The CDR3 has 14 amino acids. Trimming stripped 0 bases from V and 2 bases from J, with 8 bases between. Germline V gene lookup returns CDR1 ENHRY and CDR2 SYGVKD. The CDR3 DNA reads as TGTGCCATCAGTGAGTCAAACAGACCCTACGAGCAGTACTTC. Translated: CAISESNRPYEQYF.

This clonotype was counted between two and nine times. The genes are TRBV6-1 and TRBJ2-2, with 12 bases identical to TRBD2. CDR1 MNHNS and CDR2 SASEGT come from the germline V gene. This CDR3 is built from 14 residues. J was trimmed by 6 bases and V by 8 bases; bases with no gene match: 4. CDR3 sequence (DNA): TGTGCCAGCCGACTAGCGGGAGTTCCCGGGGAGCTGTTTTTT. Its protein is CASRLAGVPGELFF.

The rearrangement joins TRBV5-8 to TRBJ2-3; D perhaps matches TRBD1 (6 bases). The germline gives CDR1 SGHTS, CDR2 YDEGEE. This CDR3 region has 16 residues. The V end lost 4 bases, the J end lost 2 bases, and 17 bases lay between the germline ends. CDR3 sequence (DNA): TGTGCCAGCAGCCTGGGGGCTCGCGGGCACACAGATACGCAGTATTTT. Translation gives CASSLGARGHTDTQYF.

This clonotype has more than one count but fewer than ten. This chain uses TRBV12-3 or TRBV12-4 with TRBJ1-1, with a possible D match to TRBD1 (5 bases). The CDR3 sequence is 15 residues long. The ends were cut back, 3 bases at V and 4 bases at J, with 15 bases in the middle. CDR3: CASSLAGGRFTEAFF. The CDR3 DNA is TGTGCCAGCAGTTTGGCGGGGGGAAGATTCACTGAAGCTTTCTTT.

V is TRBV6-1 and J is TRBJ2-3; TRBD1 is a possible D gene (6 bases). The length of the CDR3 is 16 residues. V lost 2 bases and J 0 bases, leaving 12 bases between the germline ends. From germline, CDR1 is MNHNS and CDR2 SASEGT. CDR3 protein: CASSESGVKSTDTQYF. The CDR3, as DNA: TGTGCCAGCAGTGAATCAGGGGTTAAGAGCACAGATACGCAGTATTTT.

The V and J genes are TRBV5-1 and TRBJ1-1; 8 bases map to TRBD1. V was pared by 1 base and J by 6 bases, with 2 bases of the junction left unmatched. This CDR3 is 13 amino acids long. Germline values: CDR1 SGHRS, CDR2 YFSETQ. CDR3 DNA: TGCGCCAGCAGCTTGTACAGGGGGTCTGAAGCTTTCTTT. Translated: CASSLYRGSEAFF.

This rearrangement joins TRBV7-2 to TRBJ2-1; D not certain. Deletions cut 1 base from V and 2 bases from J, with 18 bases between. CDR1 and CDR2 (germline): SGHTA, FQGNSA. The length of the CDR3 is 18 residues. CDR3 region: CASSLGFLRLSAYNEQFF. The DNA for the CDR3 is TGTGCCAGCAGCTTAGGCTTCCTTCGACTTTCCGCCTACAATGAGCAGTTCTTC.

This clonotype was detected only once. The V gene is TRBV20-1, the J gene TRBJ2-1; no clear D gene. The CDR3 spans 13 residues. V was pared by 3 bases and J by 2 bases, with 8 bases between. Germline lookup yields CDR1 DFQATT and CDR2 SNEGSKA (reference sequence). The CDR3 loop is CSARRLTYNEQFF. In DNA, the CDR3 is TGCAGTGCTAGGCGACTGACCTACAATGAGCAGTTCTTC.

The chain employs TRBV7-2 and TRBJ1-6; possible D gene TRBD1, 5 bases. Per the germline V gene, CDR1 is SGHTA and CDR2 is FQGNSA. The CDR3 runs to 15 residues. V lost 3 bases, J lost 8 bases, and 14 bases lay in between. CDR3 region: CASSFGGGLYSPLHF. The CDR3 nucleotides are TGTGCCAGCAGCTTTGGCGGGGGATTATATTCACCCCTCCACTTT.

The table lists this clonotype with a few counts. This chain's CDR3 is CASAISRPTYEQYF. The DNA of the CDR3 is TGTGCCAGCGCCATTAGTAGGCCCACCTACGAGCAGTACTTC. The genes are TRBV25-1 and TRBJ2-7; D is unresolved. Germline CDR1 and CDR2: MGHDK and SYGVNS. V was clipped by 8 bases and J by 2 bases, with 16 bases between them. The length of the CDR3 is 14 residues.

This clonotype was recorded a few times. The V gene is TRBV10-3, the J gene TRBJ2-5; a possible D gene is TRBD1 (6 bases). The CDR3 has 13 residues. Germline lookup yields CDR1 ENHRY and CDR2 SYGVKD. V was trimmed by 2 bases and J by 5 bases, leaving 9 bases between them. Here the CDR3 DNA reads TGTGCCATCAGTGAGACAGGGTCGGAGACCCAGTACTTC. Residues: CAISETGSETQYF.

This CDR3 reads CASSRGTDRGTEAFF. CDR3 DNA: TGTGCCAGCAGCCGAGGGACAGATAGGGGCACTGAAGCTTTCTTT. The gene calls are TRBV4-2 and TRBJ1-1, with 7 nucleotides matching TRBD1. With V trimmed by 4 bases and J by 4 bases, 9 bases remained unmatched. The CDR3 sequence is 15 residues long. Per the germline V gene, CDR1 is LGHNA and CDR2 is YNFKEQ.

The rearrangement uses TRBV30 and TRBJ1-1, with unresolved D. V lost 0 bases, J lost 1 base, and 15 bases lay in between. The CDR3 extends over 16 amino acids. Germline assignment: CDR1 GTSNPN and CDR2 SVGIG (reference sequence). CDR3 nucleotide sequence: TGTGCCTGGAGTGTAGGGTCGTGGTTAAGGAACACTGAAGCTTTCTTT. Residues: CAWSVGSWLRNTEAFF.